A single sample gave rise to the 5 T cell receptor beta chains below, sequenced in a study of OX40 agonist ivuxolimab in advanced cancers. Using immunoSEQ multiplex PCR, the repertoire was profiled, and TCRdb retains in-frame clones only, with some absent. Counted here are 37,000 or so clones, around 73% occurring once; the ten biggest clones make up about 20%. The source material was CD4+ or CD8+ T cells sorted from blood, sampled in a trial of the OX40 agonist ivuxolimab. Receptors originate from an adult with an advanced solid tumor such as melanoma, head and neck, liver or kidney cancer.

The chain is built from TRBV27 and TRBJ2-5; a weak D match, TRBD1 (6 bases). Per germline, CDR1 MNHEY and CDR2 SMNVEV (reference sequence). The CDR3 covers 13 residues. Trimming removed 2 bases from V and 5 bases from J, with 9 bases in between. CDR3 in amino acids: CASSLQGRETQYF. In nucleotides, the CDR3 is TGTGCCAGCAGTTTACAGGGGCGTGAGACCCAGTACTTC.

The V gene is TRBV7-2, the J gene TRBJ1-5; D is ambiguous. V lost 0 bases, J lost 2 bases, and 8 bases lay in between. CDR1 is SGHTA, CDR2 FQGNSA, per germline. This CDR3 has 15 residues. CDR3 sequence (DNA): TGTGCCAGCAGCTTAGCGGCGCGGGGCAATCAGCCCCAGCATTTT. The encoded protein is CASSLAARGNQPQHF.

J is TRBJ2-7 and V is TRBV28, with 7 bases that match TRBD2. Germline CDR1 reads MDHEN; CDR2 reads SYDVKM. J lost 0 bases, V lost 3 bases, and 5 bases had no gene match. The CDR3 has 15 amino acids. CDR3 in amino acids: CASSLVGGLSYEQYF. DNA for the CDR3: TGTGCCAGCAGTTTGGTGGGAGGGCTCTCCTACGAGCAGTACTTC.

The chain recombines TRBV27 with TRBJ1-2; D remains unclear. CDR3 size: 12 residues. Germline V gives CDR1 MNHEY, CDR2 SMNVEV (reference sequence). Trimming left V 7 bases short and J 6 bases short, with 12 bases between. The CDR3 is CASMSPAHGYTF. Here the CDR3 DNA reads TGTGCCAGCATGTCCCCCGCCCATGGCTACACCTTC.

The chain carries TRBV19 and TRBJ1-1, with 8 bases fitting TRBD1. The CDR3 has 14 amino acids. Looked up from germline, CDR1 is LNHDA and CDR2 is SQIVND (reference sequence). The ends lost 7 bases at V and 3 bases at J; junction bases unmatched: 7. The CDR3 loop reads CASIRTGMHTEAFF. The CDR3 DNA follows: TGTGCCAGTATTCGGACAGGGATGCACACTGAAGCTTTCTTT.